This T cell receptor beta chain was documented in a study of cytomegalovirus exposure and HLA in healthy donors. Across the study: Earlier, 95 million to 140 million unique TCR beta sequences were recovered from approximately 180 million T cells by an analysis.

Notes on the study in general: A later analysis reportedly identified an Asian-associated ancestry cluster as carrying fewer N-insertions than the approximately 730-donor mean. Analysis was carried out at a later point, and it linked a missense DCLRE1C variant to TCR beta V- and J-gene trimming.

To note about this clone: Its antigen remains unidentified.

This CDR3 has 14 amino acids. V gave up 6 bases and J gave up 7 bases, with 16 bases separating them. Germline lookup yields CDR1 SNHLY and CDR2 FYNNEI. Both 60 Vbeta primers and 13 Jbeta primers went into the PCR. Here immunoSEQ multiplex PCR was the method, and the copy in TCRdb shows in-frame clones only, minus some. The table includes approximately 150,000 clones, approximately 9% detected once. V and J are TRBV2 and TRBJ2-1; TRBD2 might be the D (6 bases). The clonotype originates from a male donor in good health and CMV-seronegative. Material: PBMCs. The CDR3 here is CASSAGTSLNEQFF. The CDR3 nucleotides read TGTGCCAGCAGCGCCGGGACTTCCTTAAATGAGCAGTTCTTC.